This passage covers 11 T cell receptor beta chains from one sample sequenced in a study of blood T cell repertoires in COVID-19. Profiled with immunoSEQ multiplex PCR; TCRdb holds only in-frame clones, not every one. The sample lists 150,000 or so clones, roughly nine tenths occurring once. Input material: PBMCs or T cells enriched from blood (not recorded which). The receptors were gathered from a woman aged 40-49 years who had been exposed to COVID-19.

The DNA for the CDR3 is TGTGCCAGCAGCTTAGCGTTGGGGCTGGGAACTGAAGCTTTCTTT. Residues: CASSLALGLGTEAFF. The chain couples TRBV7-6 to TRBJ1-1, with D tentatively TRBD1 (5 bases). The CDR3 extends over 15 amino acids. V lost 0 bases and J lost 5, with 13 bases in between. Germline V CDR1 and CDR2: SGHVS, FNYEAQ.

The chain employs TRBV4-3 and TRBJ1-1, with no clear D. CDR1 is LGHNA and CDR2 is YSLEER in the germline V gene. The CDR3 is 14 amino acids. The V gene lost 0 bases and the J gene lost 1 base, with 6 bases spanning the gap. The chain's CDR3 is CASSQETRNTEAFF. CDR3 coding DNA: TGCGCCAGCAGCCAAGAAACAAGGAACACTGAAGCTTTCTTT.

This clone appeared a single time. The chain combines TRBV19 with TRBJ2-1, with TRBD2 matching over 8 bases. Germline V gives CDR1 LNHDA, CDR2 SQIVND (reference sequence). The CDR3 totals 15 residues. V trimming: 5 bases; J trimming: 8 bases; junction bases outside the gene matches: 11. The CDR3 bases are TGTGCCAGTAGTTCGGGAGGGCCGGGTTTGGATGAGCAGTTCTTC. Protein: CASSSGGPGLDEQFF.

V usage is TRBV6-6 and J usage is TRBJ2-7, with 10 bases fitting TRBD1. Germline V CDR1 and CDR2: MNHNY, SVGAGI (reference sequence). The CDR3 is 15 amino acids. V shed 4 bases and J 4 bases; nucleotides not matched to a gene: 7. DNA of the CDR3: TGTGCCAGCAGTTCAGCCGGGACAGGGGTATACGAGCAGTACTTC. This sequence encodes CASSSAGTGVYEQYF.

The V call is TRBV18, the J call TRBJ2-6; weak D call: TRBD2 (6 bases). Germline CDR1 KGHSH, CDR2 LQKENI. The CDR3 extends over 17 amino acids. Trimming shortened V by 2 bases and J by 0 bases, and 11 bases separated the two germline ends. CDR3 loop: CASSPGRGFSGANVLTF. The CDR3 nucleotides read TGTGCCAGCTCACCAGGACGGGGGTTCTCTGGGGCCAACGTCCTGACTTTC.

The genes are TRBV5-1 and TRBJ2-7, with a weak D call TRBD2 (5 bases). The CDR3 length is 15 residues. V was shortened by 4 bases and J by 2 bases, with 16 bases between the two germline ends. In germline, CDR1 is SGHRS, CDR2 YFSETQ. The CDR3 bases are TGCGCCAGCAGCGCCGGGCGAGGGCCAACCTACGAGCAGTACTTC. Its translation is CASSAGRGPTYEQYF.

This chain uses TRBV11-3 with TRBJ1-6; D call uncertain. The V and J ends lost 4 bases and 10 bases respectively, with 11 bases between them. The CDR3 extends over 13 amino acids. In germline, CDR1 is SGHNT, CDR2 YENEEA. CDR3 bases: TGTGCCAGCAGCTACGGCGCAGCGTCACCCCTCCACTTT. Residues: CASSYGAASPLHF. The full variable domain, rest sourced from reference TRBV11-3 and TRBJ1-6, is EAGVVQSPRYKIIEKKQPVAFWCNPISGHNTLYWYLQNLGQGPELLIRYENEEAVDDSQLPKDRFSAERLKGVDSTLKIQPAELGDSAVYLCASSYGAASPLHFGNGTRLTVT.

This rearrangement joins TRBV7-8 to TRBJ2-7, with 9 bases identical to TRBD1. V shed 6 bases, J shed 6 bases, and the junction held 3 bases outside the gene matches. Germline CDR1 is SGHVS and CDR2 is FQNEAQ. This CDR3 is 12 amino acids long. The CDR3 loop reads CASRSTGGEQYF. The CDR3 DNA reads TGTGCCAGCAGATCGACAGGGGGCGAGCAGTACTTC. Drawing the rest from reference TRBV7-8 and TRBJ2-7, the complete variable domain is GAGVSQSPRYKVAKRGQDVALRCDPISGHVSLFWYQQALGQGPEFLTYFQNEAQLDKSGLPSDRFFAERPEGSVSTLKIQRTQQEDSAVYLCASRSTGGEQYFGPGTRLTVT.

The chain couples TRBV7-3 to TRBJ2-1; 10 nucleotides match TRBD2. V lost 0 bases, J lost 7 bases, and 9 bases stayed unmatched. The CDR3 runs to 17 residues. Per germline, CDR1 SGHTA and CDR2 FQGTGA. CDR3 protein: CASSLTHSGGLLNEQFF. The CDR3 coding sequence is TGTGCCAGCAGCTTAACGCATAGCGGGGGGCTCTTGAATGAGCAGTTCTTC.

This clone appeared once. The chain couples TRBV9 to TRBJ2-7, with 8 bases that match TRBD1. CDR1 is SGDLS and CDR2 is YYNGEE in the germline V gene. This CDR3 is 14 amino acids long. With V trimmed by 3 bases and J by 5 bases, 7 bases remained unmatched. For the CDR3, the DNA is TGTGCCAGCAGCGCCGGACAGGGCTCTGACGAGCAGTACTTC. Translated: CASSAGQGSDEQYF.

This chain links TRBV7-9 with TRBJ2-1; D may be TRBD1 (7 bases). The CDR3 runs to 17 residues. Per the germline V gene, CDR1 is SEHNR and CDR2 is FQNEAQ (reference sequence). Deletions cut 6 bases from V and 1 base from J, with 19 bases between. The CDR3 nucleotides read TGTGCCAGCAGACACGATACCCCAGGGGGGTCCTACAATGAGCAGTTCTTC. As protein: CASRHDTPGGSYNEQFF.